This T cell receptor beta chain was observed in a study of metastatic and nonmetastatic thyroid tumors. Overall study context: Thyroid patients, malignant and benign, had repertoires compared across blood and tumor or nodule tissue. Study results and caveats: Significantly higher TCR beta diversity was reportedly seen in malignant thyroid tumors than benign nodules, in blood and tumor.

Original processing notes: To classify distant metastasis in papillary thyroid cancer, a model was built from CDR3 differences across clinicopathological groups. Through MiXCR, TCRdb re-clonotyped the PCR reads. The V and J calls, along with clone size, are taken from TCRdb and not from the paper's own processing. In the table there are 43,000 or so clones, less than 5% of which are singletons. Thyroid surgery took place with no prior treatment in any patient. The CDR3 numbers 14 amino acids, ends counted. Per germline, CDR1 ENHRY and CDR2 SYGVKD. About this clone: Its antigen is unidentified. Likely a read error: the CDR3 ends without its conserved phenylalanine or tryptophan. The limits of the CDR3 on the DNA are not certain, so only TCRdb's listed CDR3 is given.

The chain is built from TRBV10-3 and TRBJ1-2. This TCR was recovered from a female donor with papillary thyroid cancer or a benign thyroid nodule (not recorded which). Some clones in this sample may be carry-over from other donors' samples. Sequencing was performed on blood. CDR3 region: CAISEPTAAYGFTS.